Each of the 17 T cell receptor beta chains below was sequenced from the same sample in a study of T cells in Graves' hyperthyroidism and ophthalmopathy (dated by TCRdb to between 2018 and 2021). The library was built by means of multiplex PCR. Reads for this sample came from an Illumina HiSeq 2000. TCR beta CDR3 regions were amplified from RNA transcripts. A first-round RT-PCR of the TCR CDR3 used the HTBI primer set with the Qiagen OneStep RT-PCR kit. TCRdb cleaned the public reads at Q25 with fastp, built clones with MiXCR and kept in-frame beta chains. Rows merge per CDR3 protein into single entries with the most common DNA and genes. Present in this sample are 610,000 or so distinct CDR3 sequences, about 43% of which were seen just once. The ten largest clones add up to about 7.8% of the sample. The sample taken for sequencing was peripheral blood or thyroid tissue (not recorded which). Source of these receptors: a woman aged 18 to 35 with Graves' hyperthyroidism.

The chain has TRBV29-1 and TRBJ2-5; D tentatively fits TRBD1 or TRBD2 (5 bases each). The germline CDR1 and CDR2 sequences are SQVTM and ANQGSEA. V was cut by 0 bases and J by 2 bases, with 7 bases left in between. The CDR3 spans 13 residues. In DNA form, the CDR3 reads TGCAGCGTTGAAGATGGGGGACAAGAGACCCAGTACTTC. This codes for CSVEDGGQETQYF. Filled out from reference TRBV29-1 and TRBJ2-5, the complete variable domain reads SAVISQKPSRDICQRGTSLTIQCQVDSQVTMMFWYRQQPGQSLTLIATANQGSEATYESGFVIDKFPISRPNLTFSTLTVSNMSPEDSSIYLCSVEDGGQETQYFGPGTRLLVL.

This clonotype was found many times. The chain recombines TRBV4-1 with TRBJ2-7, with 10 bases matching TRBD1. CDR3 size: 15 residues. Germline lookup yields CDR1 MGHRA and CDR2 YSYEKL. J gave up 2 bases and V 1 base, and 2 bases lay outside the gene matches. The CDR3 DNA reads TGCGCCAGCAGCCAAGGGACAGGGGGGACCTACGAGCAGTACTTC. Its translation: CASSQGTGGTYEQYF.

This clonotype was seen only a few times. V and J are TRBV19 and TRBJ2-7; D is perhaps TRBD2 (6 bases). This CDR3 is built from 15 residues. The germline V gene encodes CDR1 LNHDA and CDR2 SQIVND (reference sequence). V was shortened by 3 bases and J by 0 bases, with 12 bases between the two germline ends. DNA for the CDR3: TGTGCCAGTAGTATTCTAGCGTCTCCCTCCTACGAGCAGTACTTC. Its protein product is CASSILASPSYEQYF.

This chain joins TRBV5-1 and TRBJ1-3; perhaps TRBD1 as D (5 bases). This CDR3 spans 16 amino acids. Germline CDR1 is SGHRS and CDR2 is YFSETQ. The V end was cut by 4 bases, the J end by 1 base, with 15 bases between. The CDR3 sequence is CASSPGPLGSGNTIYF. The CDR3 DNA sequence: TGCGCCAGCAGCCCGGGACCCCTTGGGTCTGGAAACACCATATATTTT.

The genes are TRBV24-1 and TRBJ2-3; TRBD2 matches 7 bases. Germline V lookup: CDR1 KGHDR, CDR2 SFDVKD. V was pared by 0 bases and J by 4 bases, with 6 bases of the junction left unmatched. This CDR3 spans 16 amino acids. The CDR3 sequence is CATSDLRSGIADTQYF. The CDR3 region has the DNA TGTGCCACCAGTGATTTGCGAAGCGGGATAGCAGATACGCAGTATTTT.

There are many counts of this clonotype. The chain carries TRBV18 and TRBJ2-7; 15 bases fit TRBD2. CDR1 is KGHSH, CDR2 LQKENI, per germline. This CDR3 has 13 residues. V lost 8 bases and J lost 7; bases outside the gene matches: 3. The DNA for the CDR3 is TGTGCCAGCCGTGGACTAGCGGGAGGGGAGCAGTACTTC. Its protein is CASRGLAGGEQYF.

This rearrangement joins TRBV5-1 to TRBJ2-7; 7 nucleotides match TRBD2. The germline gives CDR1 SGHRS, CDR2 YFSETQ. This CDR3 is built from 14 residues. V lost 1 base and J lost 4; bases outside the gene matches: 5. The CDR3 bases are TGCGCCAGCAGCTTGTCGGATAGCGGGTACGAGCAGTACTTC. Its protein is CASSLSDSGYEQYF.

This clonotype has a count of ten or more. At one end, the junction sequence differs from germline, possibly due to a read error. This rearrangement joins TRBV7-3 to TRBJ2-5; weak D call: TRBD2 (5 bases). Germline lookup yields CDR1 SGHTA and CDR2 FQGTGA. CDR3 size: 13 residues. The CDR3 DNA follows: TGTGCCAGCAGTTTAAGGGCGGGAGAGACCCAGTACTTC. It is translated as CASSLRAGETQYF.

There are many counts of this clonotype. This sequence joins TRBV20-1 and TRBJ2-7; maybe TRBD1 (5 bases). Germline CDR1 and CDR2: DFQATT and SNEGSKA (reference sequence). CDR3 size: 15 residues. V lost 0 bases and J 7 bases, leaving 19 bases between the germline ends. The CDR3 reads CSARDPDKLPGEQYF. The CDR3 DNA reads TGCAGTGCTAGAGATCCGGACAAACTGCCAGGGGAGCAGTACTTC.

The table lists this clonotype with many counts. V is TRBV5-8 and J is TRBJ1-5; D unclear. Deletions cut 1 base from V and 4 bases from J, with 3 bases between. Germline CDR1 SGHTS, CDR2 YDEGEE. This CDR3 contains 12 residues. CDR3 in DNA: TGTGCCAGCAGCTTGCAGAATCAGCCCCAGCATTTT. Amino acids: CASSLQNQPQHF.

This clonotype came up many times. The J gene is TRBJ2-7, the V gene TRBV28; D is perhaps TRBD2 (6 bases). The CDR3 runs 14 residues. V lost 3 bases, J lost 4 bases, and 13 bases lay in between. Germline assignment: CDR1 MDHEN and CDR2 SYDVKM. The CDR3 region is CASSFGGERYEQYF. As DNA, the CDR3 is TGTGCCAGCAGTTTCGGAGGGGAACGGTACGAGCAGTACTTC.

This clonotype has at least ten counts. V is TRBV2 and J is TRBJ2-2; no reliable D call. The germline V gene encodes CDR1 SNHLY and CDR2 FYNNEI. The V end was cut by 4 bases, the J end by 7 bases, with 7 bases between. The CDR3 is 12 amino acids. The CDR3 sequence: CASSGDGGELFF. CDR3 bases: TGTGCCAGCAGTGGTGATGGCGGGGAGCTGTTTTTT.

This clonotype was seen a handful of times. The gene calls are TRBV18 and TRBJ1-2, with 7 bases lining up with TRBD1. The CDR3 length is 13 residues. From germline, CDR1 is KGHSH and CDR2 LQKENI. The junction had 4 bases not matched to a gene; V was cut back by 3 bases and J by 6 bases. The CDR3 reads CASSPGQTHGYTF. Written as DNA, the CDR3 is TGTGCCAGCTCACCGGGACAGACCCATGGCTACACCTTC.

The sample holds many counts of this clonotype. The V and J genes are TRBV7-6 and TRBJ2-5; 9 bases match TRBD2. Germline-derived CDR1 and CDR2 are SGHVS and FNYEAQ. After removal of 6 bases from V and 4 bases from J, the junction contained 0 bases not matched to a gene. This CDR3 is built from 12 residues. CDR3 sequence: CASSSGRETQYF. The CDR3 DNA reads TGTGCCAGCAGTAGCGGGAGAGAGACCCAGTACTTC.

This clonotype was seen ten or more times. The gene calls are TRBV10-3 and TRBJ1-4, with 7 bases that match TRBD1. CDR1 is ENHRY and CDR2 is SYGVKD in the germline V gene. J was trimmed by 4 bases and V by 2 bases; bases with no gene match: 10. The CDR3 is 17 amino acids. The CDR3 DNA reads TGTGCCATCAGTGAGACTCCGGGACAGTTGGGTAATGAAAAACTGTTTTTT. This encodes CAISETPGQLGNEKLFF.

V usage is TRBV20-1 and J usage is TRBJ2-5, with 13 bases that match TRBD2. V was pared by 3 bases and J by 2 bases, with 6 bases of the junction left unmatched. The length of the CDR3 is 16 residues. Germline values: CDR1 DFQATT, CDR2 SNEGSKA (reference sequence). The chain's CDR3 is CSASTSGRARQETQYF. In DNA, the CDR3 is TGCAGTGCTAGCACTAGCGGGAGGGCTCGTCAAGAGACCCAGTACTTC.

The V gene is TRBV2, the J gene TRBJ1-1; D is unresolved. Trimming took off 4 bases at V and 4 bases at J, with 10 bases between the two ends. The length of the CDR3 is 13 residues. Germline V gene lookup returns CDR1 SNHLY and CDR2 FYNNEI. The CDR3 nucleotides read TGTGCCAGCAGTGTGGCCTTAACCACTGAAGCTTTCTTT. Protein product: CASSVALTTEAFF.